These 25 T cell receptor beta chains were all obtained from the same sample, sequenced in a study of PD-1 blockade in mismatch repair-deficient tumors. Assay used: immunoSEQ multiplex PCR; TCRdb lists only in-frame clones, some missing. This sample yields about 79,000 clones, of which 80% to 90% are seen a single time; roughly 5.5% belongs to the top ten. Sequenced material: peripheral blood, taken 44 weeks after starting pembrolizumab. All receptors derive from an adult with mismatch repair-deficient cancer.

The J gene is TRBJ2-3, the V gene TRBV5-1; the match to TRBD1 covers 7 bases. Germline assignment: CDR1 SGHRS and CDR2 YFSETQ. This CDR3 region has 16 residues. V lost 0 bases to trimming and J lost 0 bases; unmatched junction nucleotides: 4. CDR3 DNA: TGCGCCAGCAGCTTGGGCCGGGACAGAAGCACAGATACGCAGTATTTT. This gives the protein CASSLGRDRSTDTQYF.

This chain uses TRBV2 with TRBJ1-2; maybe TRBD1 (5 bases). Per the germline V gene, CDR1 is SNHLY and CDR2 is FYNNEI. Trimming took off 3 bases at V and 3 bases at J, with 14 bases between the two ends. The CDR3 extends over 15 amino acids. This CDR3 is CASSDDSRGDYGYTF. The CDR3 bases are TGTGCCAGCAGTGACGATAGCCGGGGGGACTATGGCTACACCTTC.

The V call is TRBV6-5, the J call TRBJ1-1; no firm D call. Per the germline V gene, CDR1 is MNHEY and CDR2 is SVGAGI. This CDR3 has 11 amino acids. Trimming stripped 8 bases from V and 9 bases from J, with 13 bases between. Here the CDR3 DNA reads TGTGCCAGCCAACGGGAGAGGAAAGCTTTCTTT. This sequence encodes CASQRERKAFF.

The CDR3 spells CSVALGDTEAFF. The CDR3 nucleotides read TGCAGCGTGGCGCTGGGCGACACTGAAGCTTTCTTT. The rearrangement joins TRBV29-1 to TRBJ1-1; D remains unclear. This CDR3 is built from 12 residues. Germline V gives CDR1 SQVTM, CDR2 ANQGSEA. The V gene lost 6 bases and the J gene lost 3 bases, with 11 bases spanning the gap. Variable domain in full (rest from reference TRBV29-1 and TRBJ1-1): SAVISQKPSRDICQRGTSLTIQCQVDSQVTMMFWYRQQPGQSLTLIATANQGSEATYESGFVIDKFPISRPNLTFSTLTVSNMSPEDSSIYLCSVALGDTEAFFGQGTRLTVV.

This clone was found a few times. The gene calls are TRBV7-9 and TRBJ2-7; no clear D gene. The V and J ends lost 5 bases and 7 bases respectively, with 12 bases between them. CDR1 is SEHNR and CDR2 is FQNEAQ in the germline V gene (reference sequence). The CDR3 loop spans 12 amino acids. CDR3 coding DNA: TGTGCCAGCAGCGTCGACCGGTGGGAGCAGTACTTC. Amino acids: CASSVDRWEQYF. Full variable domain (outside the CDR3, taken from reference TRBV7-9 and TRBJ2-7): DTGVSQNPRHKITKRGQNVTFRCDPISEHNRLYWYRQTLGQGPEFLTYFQNEAQLEKSRLLSDRFSAERPKGSFSTLEIQRTEQGDSAMYLCASSVDRWEQYFGPGTRLTVT.

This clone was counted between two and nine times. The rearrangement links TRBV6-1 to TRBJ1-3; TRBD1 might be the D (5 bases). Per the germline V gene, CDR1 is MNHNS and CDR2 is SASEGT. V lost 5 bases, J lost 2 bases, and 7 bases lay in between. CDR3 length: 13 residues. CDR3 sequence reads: CASSMTAGNTIYF. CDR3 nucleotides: TGTGCCAGCAGTATGACAGCTGGAAACACCATATATTTT.

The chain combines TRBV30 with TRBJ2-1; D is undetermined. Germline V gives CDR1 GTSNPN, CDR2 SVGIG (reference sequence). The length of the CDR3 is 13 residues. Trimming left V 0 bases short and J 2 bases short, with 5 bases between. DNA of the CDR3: TGTGCCTGGAGTGTGCAGGCCTACAATGAGCAGTTCTTC. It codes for CAWSVQAYNEQFF.

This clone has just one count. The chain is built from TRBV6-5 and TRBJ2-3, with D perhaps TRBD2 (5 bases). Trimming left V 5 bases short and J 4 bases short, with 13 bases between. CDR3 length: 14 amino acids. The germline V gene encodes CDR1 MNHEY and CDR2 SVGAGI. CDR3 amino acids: CASSPLEYSDTQYF. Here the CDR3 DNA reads TGTGCCAGCAGTCCACTAGAGTACTCAGATACGCAGTATTTT.

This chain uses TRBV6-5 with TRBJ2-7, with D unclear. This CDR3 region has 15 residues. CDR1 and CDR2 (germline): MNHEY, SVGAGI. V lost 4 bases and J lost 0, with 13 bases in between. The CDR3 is CASSSIGQSSYEQYF. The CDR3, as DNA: TGTGCCAGCAGTTCAATAGGGCAGAGCTCCTACGAGCAGTACTTC.

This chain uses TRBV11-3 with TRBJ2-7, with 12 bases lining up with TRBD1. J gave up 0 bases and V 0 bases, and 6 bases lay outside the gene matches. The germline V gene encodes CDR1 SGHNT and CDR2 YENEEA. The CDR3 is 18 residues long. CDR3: CASSLEGQGAVSSYEQYF. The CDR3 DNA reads TGTGCCAGCAGCTTAGAGGGACAGGGGGCTGTTAGCTCCTACGAGCAGTACTTC.

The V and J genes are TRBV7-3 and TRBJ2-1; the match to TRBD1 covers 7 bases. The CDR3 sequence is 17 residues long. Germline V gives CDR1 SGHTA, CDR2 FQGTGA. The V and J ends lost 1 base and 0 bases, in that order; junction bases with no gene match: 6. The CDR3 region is CASSLILGQISYNEQFF. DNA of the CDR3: TGTGCCAGCAGCTTAATTTTGGGACAGATCTCCTACAATGAGCAGTTCTTC. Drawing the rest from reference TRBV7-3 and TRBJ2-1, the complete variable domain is GAGVSQTPSNKVTEKGKYVELRCDPISGHTALYWYRQSLGQGPEFLIYFQGTGAADDSGLPNDRFFAVRPEGSVSTLKIQRTERGDSAVYLCASSLILGQISYNEQFFGPGTRLTVL.

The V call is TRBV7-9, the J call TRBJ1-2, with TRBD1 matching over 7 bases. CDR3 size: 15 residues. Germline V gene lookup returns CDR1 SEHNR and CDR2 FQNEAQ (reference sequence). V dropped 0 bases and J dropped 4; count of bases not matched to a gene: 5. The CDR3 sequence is CASSLAGGRIYGYTF. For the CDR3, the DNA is TGTGCCAGCAGCTTAGCAGGGGGCCGGATCTATGGCTACACCTTC.

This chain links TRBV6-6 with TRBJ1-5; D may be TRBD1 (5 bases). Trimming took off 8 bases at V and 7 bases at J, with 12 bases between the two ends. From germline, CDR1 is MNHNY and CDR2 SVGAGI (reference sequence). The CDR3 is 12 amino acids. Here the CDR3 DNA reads TGTGCCAGCCTCAGGGTTGGGCAGCCCCAGCATTTT. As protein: CASLRVGQPQHF.

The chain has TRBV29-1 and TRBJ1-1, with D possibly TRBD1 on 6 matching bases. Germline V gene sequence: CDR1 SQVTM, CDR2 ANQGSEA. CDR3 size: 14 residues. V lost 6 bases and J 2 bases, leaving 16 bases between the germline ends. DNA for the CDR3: TGCAGCGTAGAGGGGGGGCTACCAAACACTGAAGCTTTCTTT. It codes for CSVEGGLPNTEAFF.

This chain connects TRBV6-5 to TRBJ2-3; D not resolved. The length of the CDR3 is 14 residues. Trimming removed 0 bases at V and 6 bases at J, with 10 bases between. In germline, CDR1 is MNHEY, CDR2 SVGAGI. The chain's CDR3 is CASSYSKGSDTQYF. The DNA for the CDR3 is TGTGCCAGCAGTTACTCGAAGGGATCGGATACGCAGTATTTT.

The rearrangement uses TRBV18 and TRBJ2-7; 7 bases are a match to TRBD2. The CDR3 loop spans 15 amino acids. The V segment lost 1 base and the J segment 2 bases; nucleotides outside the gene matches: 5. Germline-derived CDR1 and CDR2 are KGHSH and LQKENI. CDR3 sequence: CASSPRREATYEQYF. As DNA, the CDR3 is TGTGCCAGCTCACCACGACGGGAGGCAACCTACGAGCAGTACTTC.

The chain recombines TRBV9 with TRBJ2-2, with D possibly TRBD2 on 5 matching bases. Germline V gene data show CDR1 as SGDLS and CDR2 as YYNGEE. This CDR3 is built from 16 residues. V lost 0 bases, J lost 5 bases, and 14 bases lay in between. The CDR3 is CASSVASGLGTGELFF. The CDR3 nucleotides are TGTGCCAGCAGCGTAGCTTCGGGATTAGGTACCGGGGAGCTGTTTTTT.

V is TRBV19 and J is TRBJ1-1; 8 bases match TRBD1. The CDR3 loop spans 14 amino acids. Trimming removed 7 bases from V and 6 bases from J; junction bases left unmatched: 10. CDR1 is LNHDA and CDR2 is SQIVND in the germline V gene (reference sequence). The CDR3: CASMQDRDYPEAFF. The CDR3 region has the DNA TGTGCCAGTATGCAGGACAGGGATTATCCTGAAGCTTTCTTT.

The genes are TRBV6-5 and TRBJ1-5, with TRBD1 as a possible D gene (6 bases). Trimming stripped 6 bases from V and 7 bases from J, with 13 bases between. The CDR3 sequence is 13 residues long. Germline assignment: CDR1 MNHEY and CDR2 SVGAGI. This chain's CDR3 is CASRQGEGQPQHF. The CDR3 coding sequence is TGTGCCAGCAGACAGGGTGAGGGGCAGCCCCAGCATTTT.

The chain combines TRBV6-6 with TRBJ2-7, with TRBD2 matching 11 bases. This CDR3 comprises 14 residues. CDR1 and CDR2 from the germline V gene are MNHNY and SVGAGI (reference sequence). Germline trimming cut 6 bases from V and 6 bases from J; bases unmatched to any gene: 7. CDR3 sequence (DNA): TGTGCCAGCAGCCGGGGACTAGCGGCAAGCGAGCAGTACTTC. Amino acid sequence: CASSRGLAASEQYF.

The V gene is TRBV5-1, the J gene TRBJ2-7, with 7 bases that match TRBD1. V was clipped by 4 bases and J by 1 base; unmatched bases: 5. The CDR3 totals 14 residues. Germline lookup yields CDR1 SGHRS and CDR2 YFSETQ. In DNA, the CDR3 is TGCGCCAGCAGCCTGGACAGGAGATCCTACGAGCAGTACTTC. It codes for CASSLDRRSYEQYF.

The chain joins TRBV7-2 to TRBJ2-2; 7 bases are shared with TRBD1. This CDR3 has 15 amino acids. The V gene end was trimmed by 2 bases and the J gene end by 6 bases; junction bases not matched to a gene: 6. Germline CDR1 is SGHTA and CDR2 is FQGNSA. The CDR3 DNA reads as TGTGCCAGCAGCTTATTTGGGCAGGGGGCCGGGGAGCTGTTTTTT. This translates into CASSLFGQGAGELFF.

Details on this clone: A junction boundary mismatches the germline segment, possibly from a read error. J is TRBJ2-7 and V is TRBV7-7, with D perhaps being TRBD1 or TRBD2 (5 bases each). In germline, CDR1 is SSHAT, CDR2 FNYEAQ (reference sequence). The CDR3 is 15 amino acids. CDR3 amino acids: CASSLGDRGSGEQYF. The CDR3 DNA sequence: TGTGCTAGCAGCTTAGGGGACCGGGGCTCGGGCGAGCAGTACTTC. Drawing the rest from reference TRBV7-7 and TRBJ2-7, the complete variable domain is GAGVSQSPRYKVTKRGQDVTLRCDPISSHATLYWYQQALGQGPEFLTYFNYEAQPDKSGLPSDRFSAERPEGSISTLTIQRTEQRDSAMYRCASSLGDRGSGEQYFGPGTRLTVT.

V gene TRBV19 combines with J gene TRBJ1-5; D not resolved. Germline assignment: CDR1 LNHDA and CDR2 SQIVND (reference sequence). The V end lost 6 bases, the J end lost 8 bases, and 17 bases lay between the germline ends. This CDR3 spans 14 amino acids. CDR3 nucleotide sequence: TGTGCCAGTAGGGTTAACGGGGTAATCGAGCCCCAGCATTTT. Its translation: CASRVNGVIEPQHF.

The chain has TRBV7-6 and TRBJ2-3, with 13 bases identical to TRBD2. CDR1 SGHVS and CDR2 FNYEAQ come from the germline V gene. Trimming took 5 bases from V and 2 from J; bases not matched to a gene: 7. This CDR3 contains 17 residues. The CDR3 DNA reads TGTGCCAGCAGCCAGACTAGCGGGAGGCGAAACACAGATACGCAGTATTTT. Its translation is CASSQTSGRRNTDTQYF.